This T cell receptor beta chain was recovered during a study of T-cell memory formation after mild COVID-19. This clonotype showed up just a few times. Its target is unknown. Study results and limitations: Among CD4+ contracting clones, most were CM and EM, and CD8+ ones EMRA. Confirmation was lacking for SARS-CoV-2 specificity of second-wave clones that peaked on day 37.

CDR1 LGHNA and CDR2 YSLEER come from the germline V gene. The CDR3 is 14 residues long. V was trimmed by 0 bases and J by 11 bases, leaving 15 bases between them. TCRalpha and TCRbeta libraries used 5'RACE with constant-segment primers and UMIs. TCRdb analysed the 5' RACE reads with MiXCR anew, one entry per CDR3 protein. The sample contains about 110,000 distinct CDR3 sequences, 15% to 20% of which appear only once. Sequences were obtained from PBMCs or a T cell subset sorted from them (not recorded which). The TCR was taken from a man between 18 and 29 years old who had mild COVID-19 (a few samples of this study predate the infection). Cell type and time point are not known. The V and J genes are TRBV4-3 and TRBJ2-3; D gene unclear. The CDR3 reads CASSQDPWAHKQYF. CDR3 nucleotides: TGCGCCAGCAGCCAAGATCCATGGGCCCATAAGCAGTATTTT.